One and the same sample provided the 30 T cell receptor beta chains below, sequenced in a study of response to subunit inactivated influenza vaccine. TCRdb reprocessed the RT-PCR reads with MiXCR, giving one entry per CDR3 protein. The repertoire holds approximately 480,000 distinct CDR3 sequences, with about 10% as singletons. The sequenced sample was PBMCs from blood, obtained 45 days after vaccination. The receptors shown here come from a man aged 50 or older who received an inactivated influenza vaccine.

This clonotype has only a few counts. The chain links TRBV6-2 or TRBV6-3 to TRBJ2-2, with a weak D call TRBD2 (6 bases). V was shortened by 6 bases and J by 3 bases, with 20 bases between the two germline ends. This CDR3 region has 17 residues. The V gene's germline CDR1 is MNHEY and CDR2 SVGEGT. This CDR3 reads CASRPLLRGGYTGELFF. The CDR3 coding sequence is TGTGCCAGCAGACCCCTGCTGAGAGGAGGGTACACCGGGGAGCTGTTTTTT.

This clonotype turned up a few times. Relative to the germline gene, one junction end is altered; a read error may explain this. This CDR3 is CSARGPDTLTEEYF. Written as DNA, the CDR3 is TGCAGTGCTAGAGGTCCGGACACCCTTACCGAGGAGTACTTC. The V and J genes are TRBV20-1 and TRBJ2-7, with TRBD1 as a possible D gene (5 bases). The CDR3 length is 14 residues. Per germline, CDR1 DFQATT and CDR2 SNEGSKA (reference sequence).

This clonotype has a count of ten or more. The chain couples TRBV12-3 or TRBV12-4 to TRBJ1-6; 7 bases map to TRBD1. The CDR3 loop spans 14 amino acids. With 6 bases clipped from V and 7 bases from J, the junction kept 6 bases outside the gene matches. This CDR3 reads CASSWDRKNSPLHF. For the CDR3, the DNA is TGTGCCAGCAGCTGGGACAGAAAAAATTCACCCCTCCACTTT.

This clonotype occurred many times. The chain combines TRBV7-6 with TRBJ1-1; D is perhaps TRBD1 (5 bases). There are 15 residues in the CDR3. Trimming removed 0 bases at V and 1 base at J, with 9 bases between. Germline-derived CDR1 and CDR2 are SGHVS and FNYEAQ. The CDR3 region has the DNA TGTGCCAGCAGCTTAGCCGACAGCGAGAACACTGAAGCTTTCTTT. Protein sequence: CASSLADSENTEAFF.

This clonotype has a handful of counts. The genes are TRBV20-1 and TRBJ1-6; D is possibly TRBD1 (6 bases). The V end was cut by 2 bases, the J end by 9 bases, with 14 bases between. The CDR3 has 14 residues. Germline V CDR1 and CDR2: DFQATT, SNEGSKA (reference sequence). Here the CDR3 reads CSARRTDWGSPLHF. The CDR3 bases are TGCAGTGCTAGAAGGACAGATTGGGGTTCACCCCTCCACTTT.

This clonotype has only a few counts. Mismatch with germline at one junction end may stem from a read error. The chain combines TRBV4-1 with TRBJ2-3; maybe TRBD1 (5 bases). The germline V gene encodes CDR1 MGHRA and CDR2 YSYEKL. CDR3 length: 16 residues. This CDR3 reads CASSQGVGLSTNTQYF. The DNA for the CDR3 is TGCGCCAGCAGCCAAGGCGTGGGGCTTAGCACAAATACGCAGTATTTT.

This clonotype was picked up many times. The chain couples TRBV27 to TRBJ2-1; the D gene is possibly TRBD2 (7 bases). The CDR3 contains 14 residues. Looked up from germline, CDR1 is MNHEY and CDR2 is SMNVEV (reference sequence). Trimming stripped 4 bases from V and 8 bases from J, with 15 bases between. DNA for the CDR3: TGTGCCAGCAGTTCCGGTAGGGGGGGCGATGAGCAGTTCTTC. It codes for CASSSGRGGDEQFF.

This clonotype showed up many times. V and J are TRBV20-1 and TRBJ2-7, with D maybe TRBD1 (6 bases). There are 11 residues in the CDR3. The V gene lost 6 bases and the J gene lost 6 bases, with 12 bases spanning the gap. Germline lookup yields CDR1 DFQATT and CDR2 SNEGSKA (reference sequence). The CDR3 coding sequence is TGCAGTGCCAACCAGGGGCGCGAGCAGTACTTC. This encodes CSANQGREQYF.

This clonotype was observed many times. The rearrangement joins TRBV20-1 to TRBJ2-3, with 11 bases that match TRBD1. Germline trimming cut 0 bases from V and 6 bases from J; bases unmatched to any gene: 5. CDR1 is DFQATT, CDR2 SNEGSKA, per germline (reference sequence). This CDR3 has 15 amino acids. The CDR3 DNA follows: TGCAGTGCTAGAGAAGGGACAGGGGGTCGGGATACGCAGTATTTT. Its protein product is CSAREGTGGRDTQYF.

The sample holds many counts of this clonotype. V gene TRBV12-3 or TRBV12-4 combines with J gene TRBJ2-3, with D hard to call. The CDR3 length is 11 residues. The V gene lost 3 bases and the J gene lost 4 bases, with 2 bases spanning the gap. CDR3 sequence reads: CASSFSDTQYF. The DNA of the CDR3 is TGTGCCAGCAGTTTTTCAGATACGCAGTATTTT.

This clonotype was picked up a small number of times. The V call is TRBV6-2 or TRBV6-3, the J call TRBJ2-7; a weak D match, TRBD2 (5 bases). The CDR3 covers 13 residues. Between the trimmed V and J ends, which lost 2 bases and 6 bases, there was a span of 11 bases. The germline gives CDR1 MNHEY, CDR2 SVGEGT. The CDR3 region has the DNA TGTGCCAGCAGTTACCAACTAGTCTCCGAGCAGTACTTC. It codes for CASSYQLVSEQYF.

This clonotype came up many times. The chain combines TRBV28 with TRBJ1-5; D uncertain. Trimming stripped 5 bases from V and 2 bases from J, with 13 bases between. Germline V gives CDR1 MDHEN, CDR2 SYDVKM. The CDR3 is 15 amino acids. This CDR3 is CASSRTTVRNQPQHF. DNA of the CDR3: TGTGCCAGCAGTCGGACGACCGTCCGCAATCAGCCCCAGCATTTT. The whole variable domain, remainder taken from reference TRBV28 and TRBJ1-5, is DVKVTQSSRYLVKRTGEKVFLECVQDMDHENMFWYRQDPGLGLRLIYFSYDVKMKEKGDIPEGYSVSREKKERFSLILESASTNQTSMYLCASSRTTVRNQPQHFGDGTRLSIL.

This clonotype was detected a few times. This rearrangement joins TRBV20-1 to TRBJ1-2, with D unclear. The V end was cut by 1 base, the J end by 4 bases, with 10 bases between. The CDR3 spans 13 residues. Per the germline V gene, CDR1 is DFQATT and CDR2 is SNEGSKA (reference sequence). The CDR3 DNA is TGCAGTGCTAGAGGCACAGTCGTCTATGGCTACACCTTC. It specifies CSARGTVVYGYTF.

This chain links TRBV29-1 with TRBJ1-1; D perhaps matches TRBD1 (5 bases). From germline, CDR1 is SQVTM and CDR2 ANQGSEA. This CDR3 has 15 amino acids. The V gene lost 6 bases and the J gene lost 4 bases, with 21 bases spanning the gap. In DNA form, the CDR3 reads TGCAGCGTCGTTATGTTGTGGGGCGTGGGCACTGAAGCTTTCTTT. It specifies CSVVMLWGVGTEAFF.

In this sample, this clonotype turned up a few times. The chain couples TRBV5-1 to TRBJ2-1; D gene ambiguous. Germline V lookup: CDR1 SGHRS, CDR2 YFSETQ. V was cut by 3 bases and J by 0 bases, with 10 bases left in between. The CDR3 extends over 15 amino acids. The CDR3 bases are TGCGCCAGCAGCTCGACCCCGCGCTCCTACAATGAGCAGTTCTTC. Its translation is CASSSTPRSYNEQFF.

This chain joins TRBV5-1 and TRBJ2-1; 10 bases match TRBD2. V was clipped by 3 bases and J by 5 bases; unmatched bases: 8. The CDR3 length is 16 residues. Germline CDR1 is SGHRS and CDR2 is YFSETQ. Here the CDR3 reads CASSSQLAGSNNEQFF. The CDR3 DNA sequence: TGCGCCAGCAGCTCCCAACTAGCGGGGAGTAACAATGAGCAGTTCTTC.

In this sample, this clonotype turned up once. A much larger clone differs from this one at a single base, so this may be a read error. The chain carries TRBV10-3 and TRBJ1-5; perhaps TRBD1 as D (5 bases). The length of the CDR3 is 12 residues. V lost 4 bases and J lost 5, with 6 bases in between. Germline CDR1 and CDR2: ENHRY and SYGVKD. CDR3 sequence: CAISGGDQPQHF. DNA of the CDR3: TGTGCCATCAGTGGAGGGGATCAGCCCCAGCATTTT.

This clonotype was observed a handful of times. The V gene is TRBV29-1, the J gene TRBJ2-3; 8 bases map to TRBD1. The germline gives CDR1 SQVTM, CDR2 ANQGSEA. The length of the CDR3 is 13 residues. The trim removed 1 base at V and 5 bases at J, leaving 2 bases unmatched. CDR3 sequence reads: CSVEGQGIDTQYF. In DNA form, the CDR3 reads TGCAGCGTTGAAGGACAGGGGATAGATACGCAGTATTTT.

The chain uses TRBV2 and TRBJ2-2; 9 nucleotides align to TRBD1. Germline V gives CDR1 SNHLY, CDR2 FYNNEI. CDR3 length equals 14 residues. J lost 5 bases, V lost 5 bases, and 3 bases had no gene match. In DNA, the CDR3 is TGTGCCAGCAGTTGGGACAGGGCAACCGGGGAGCTGTTTTTT. Translation gives CASSWDRATGELFF.

The V and J genes are TRBV28 and TRBJ2-2; D is undetermined. The V gene lost 7 bases and the J gene lost 6 bases, with 36 bases spanning the gap. The CDR3 is 21 residues long. Germline CDR1 and CDR2: MDHEN and SYDVKM. DNA for the CDR3: TGTGCCAGCAATAAGGGCCCTTCGCTCACTAAAGGGTCTCGTTCGGCCGGGGAGCTGTTTTTT. Translating it yields CASNKGPSLTKGSRSAGELFF.

This clonotype was detected only once. The chain joins TRBV3-1 to TRBJ2-3, with D perhaps matching TRBD1 (5 bases). Trimming stripped 0 bases from V and 2 bases from J, with 15 bases between. The CDR3 totals 17 residues. In germline, CDR1 is LGHDT, CDR2 YNNKEL (reference sequence). As DNA, the CDR3 is TGTGCCAGCAGCCAAGATGGGGCAGTTACTCTCACAGATACGCAGTATTTT. Amino acid sequence: CASSQDGAVTLTDTQYF.

A remark on this clonotype: One end of the junction fails to match germline, which may point to a read error. The rearrangement uses TRBV10-3 and TRBJ2-1, with 9 bases matching TRBD2. This CDR3 is built from 15 residues. Per the germline V gene, CDR1 is ENHRY and CDR2 is SYGVKD. CDR3 residues: CVIRESGRPYNEQFF. Written as DNA, the CDR3 is TGTGTCATCAGAGAGAGCGGGAGGCCCTACAATGAGCAGTTCTTC.

This clonotype was detected a few times. The chain employs TRBV7-2 and TRBJ2-4, with 7 bases lining up with TRBD2. Germline V lookup: CDR1 SGHTA, CDR2 FQGNSA. The CDR3 has 16 amino acids. The V segment lost 5 bases and the J segment 3 bases; nucleotides outside the gene matches: 10. CDR3 sequence: CASSVAGSGGKNIQYF. CDR3 coding DNA: TGTGCCAGCAGCGTCGCGGGGTCGGGAGGCAAAAACATTCAGTACTTC.

This clonotype was counted a few times. The CDR3 sequence: CASSTGQGMGEQFF. The CDR3 DNA follows: TGTGCCAGCAGCACGGGACAGGGAATGGGTGAGCAGTTCTTC. The V and J genes are TRBV12-3 or TRBV12-4 and TRBJ2-1; 9 positions match TRBD1. The CDR3 covers 14 residues. V was pared by 6 bases and J by 9 bases, with 9 bases of the junction left unmatched.

This clonotype occurred many times. V is TRBV6-2 or TRBV6-3 and J is TRBJ2-7, with D possibly matching TRBD2 (5 bases). This CDR3 contains 15 residues. With 6 bases removed from V and 4 bases from J, the gap between germline ends came to 19 bases. CDR1 is MNHEY and CDR2 is SVGEGT in the germline V gene. This CDR3 reads CASRPRQLGDYEQYF. CDR3 DNA sequence: TGTGCCAGCAGACCTAGACAACTAGGCGATTACGAGCAGTACTTC.

This clonotype was counted a few times. The CDR3: CASSSVTGASEAFF. CDR3 bases: TGTGCCAGCAGCTCTGTGACAGGGGCCTCTGAAGCTTTCTTT. The chain couples TRBV7-9 to TRBJ1-1; TRBD1 agrees at 8 bases. CDR3 length: 14 amino acids. Germline trimming cut 4 bases from V and 6 bases from J; bases unmatched to any gene: 7. Germline V lookup: CDR1 SEHNR, CDR2 FQNEAQ (reference sequence).

This clonotype was found many times. V usage is TRBV7-9 and J usage is TRBJ2-3, with a tentative D call TRBD2 (6 bases). The CDR3 length is 15 residues. Per germline, CDR1 SEHNR and CDR2 FQNEAQ (reference sequence). Trimming left V 2 bases short and J 6 bases short, with 15 bases between. DNA for the CDR3: TGTGCCAGCAGCTTATCATTCGGAGGGCCTGATACGCAGTATTTT. It translates to CASSLSFGGPDTQYF.

The chain combines TRBV2 with TRBJ2-4, with D maybe TRBD2 (5 bases). The ends were cut back, 7 bases at V and 6 bases at J, with 16 bases in the middle. Germline assignment: CDR1 SNHLY and CDR2 FYNNEI. The length of the CDR3 is 14 residues. CDR3 region: CASIPVRGPNIQYF. In nucleotides, the CDR3 is TGTGCCAGCATCCCGGTCCGGGGTCCAAACATTCAGTACTTC.

The sample holds many counts of this clonotype. V is TRBV10-3 and J is TRBJ2-7, with D possibly being TRBD1 (6 bases). There are 15 residues in the CDR3. The ends were cut back, 3 bases at V and 2 bases at J, with 14 bases in the middle. The germline gives CDR1 ENHRY, CDR2 SYGVKD. The CDR3 protein is CAISDRGLTTYEQYF. The CDR3 DNA is TGTGCCATCAGTGACAGGGGTCTAACCACCTACGAGCAGTACTTC.

In its sample, this clonotype was seen a few times. The V and J genes are TRBV5-1 and TRBJ2-3; TRBD2 aligns across 8 bases. Germline V gene sequence: CDR1 SGHRS, CDR2 YFSETQ. J lost 2 bases, V lost 6 bases, and 11 bases had no gene match. The CDR3 is 16 amino acids. The CDR3 DNA reads as TGCGCCAGCACCCCCTCGCTAGCGGGCCCCACAGATACGCAGTATTTT. Protein: CASTPSLAGPTDTQYF.